This paragraph covers one T cell receptor (beta chain) sequence. Antigen specificity is unknown. CDR3 length equals 15 residues. V dropped 0 bases and J dropped 8 bases, with 14 bases sitting between them. Germline V gene sequence: CDR1 KGHSH, CDR2 LQKENI. This sample is drawn from a study of beta chain features in type 1 diabetes. The study reverse transcribed the entire isolated RNA, so it sequenced expressed TCRB transcripts. Assay used: immunoSEQ multiplex PCR; TCRdb lists only in-frame clones, some missing. The sample carries approximately 260,000 clones, roughly 20% recorded once. Study-wide results and limits: Within each of all four CD4+ subsets, Type 1 diabetes patients had TCRB CDR3s that were moderately but significantly shorter.

Sequencing used naive CD4+ T cells from blood. The TCR comes from a woman between 35 and 50 years old with type 1 diabetes. This rearrangement joins TRBV18 to TRBJ2-4, with a weak D call TRBD2 (5 bases). CDR3 coding DNA: TGTGCCAGCTCACCACCGTCTGGGCCGGAGGACATTCAGTACTTC. Translated: CASSPPSGPEDIQYF.